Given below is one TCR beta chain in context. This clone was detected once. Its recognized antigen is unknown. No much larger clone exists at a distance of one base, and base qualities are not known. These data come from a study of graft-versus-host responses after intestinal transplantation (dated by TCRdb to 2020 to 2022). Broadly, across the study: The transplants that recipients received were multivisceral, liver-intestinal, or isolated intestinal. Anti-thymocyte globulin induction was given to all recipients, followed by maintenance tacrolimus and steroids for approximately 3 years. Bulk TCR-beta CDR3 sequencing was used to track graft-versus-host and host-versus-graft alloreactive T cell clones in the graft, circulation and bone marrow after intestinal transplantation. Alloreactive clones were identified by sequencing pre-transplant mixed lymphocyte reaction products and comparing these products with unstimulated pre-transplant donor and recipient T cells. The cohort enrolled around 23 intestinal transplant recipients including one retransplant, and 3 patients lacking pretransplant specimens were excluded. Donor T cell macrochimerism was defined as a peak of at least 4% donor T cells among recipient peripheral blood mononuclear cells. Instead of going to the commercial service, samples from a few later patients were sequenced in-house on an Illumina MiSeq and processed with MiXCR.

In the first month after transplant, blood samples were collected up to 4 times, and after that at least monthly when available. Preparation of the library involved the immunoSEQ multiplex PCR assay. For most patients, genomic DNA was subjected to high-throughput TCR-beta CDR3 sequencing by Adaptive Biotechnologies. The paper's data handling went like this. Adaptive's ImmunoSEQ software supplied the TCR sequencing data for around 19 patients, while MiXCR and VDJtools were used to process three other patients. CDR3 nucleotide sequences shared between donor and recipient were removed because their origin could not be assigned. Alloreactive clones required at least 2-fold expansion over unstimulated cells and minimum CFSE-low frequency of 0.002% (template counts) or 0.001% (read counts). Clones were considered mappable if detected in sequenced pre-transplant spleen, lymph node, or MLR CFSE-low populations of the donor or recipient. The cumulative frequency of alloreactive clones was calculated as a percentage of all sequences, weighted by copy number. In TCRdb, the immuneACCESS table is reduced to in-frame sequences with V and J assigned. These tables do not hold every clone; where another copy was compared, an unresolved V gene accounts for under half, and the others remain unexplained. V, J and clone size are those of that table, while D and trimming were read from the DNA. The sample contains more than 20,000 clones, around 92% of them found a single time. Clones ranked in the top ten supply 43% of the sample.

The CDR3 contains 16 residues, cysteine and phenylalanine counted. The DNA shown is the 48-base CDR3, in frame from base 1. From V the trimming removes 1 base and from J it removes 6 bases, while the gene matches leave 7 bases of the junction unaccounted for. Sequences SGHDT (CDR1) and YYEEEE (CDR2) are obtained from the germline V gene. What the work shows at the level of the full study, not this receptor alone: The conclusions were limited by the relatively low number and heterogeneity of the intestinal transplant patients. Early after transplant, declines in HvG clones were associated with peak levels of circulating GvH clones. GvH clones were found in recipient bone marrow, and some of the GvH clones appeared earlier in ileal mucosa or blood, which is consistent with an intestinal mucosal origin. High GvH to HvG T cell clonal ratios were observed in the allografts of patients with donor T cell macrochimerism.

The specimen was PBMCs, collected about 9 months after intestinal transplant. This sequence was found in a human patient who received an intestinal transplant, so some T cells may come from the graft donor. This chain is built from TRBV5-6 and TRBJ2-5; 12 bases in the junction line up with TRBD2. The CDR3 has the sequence CASSLRGLAGGKTQYF. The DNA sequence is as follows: TGTGCCAGCAGCTTGCGGGGGCTAGCGGGAGGGAAGACCCAGTACTTC. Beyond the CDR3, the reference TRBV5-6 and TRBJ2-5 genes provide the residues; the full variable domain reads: DAGVTQSPTHLIKTRGQQVTLRCSPKSGHDTVSWYQQALGQGPQFIFQYYEEEERQRGNFPDRFSGHQFPNYSSELNVNALLLGDSALYLCASSLRGLAGGKTQYFGPGTRLLVL.